The 2 T cell receptor beta chains presented below share a single source sample, sequenced in a study of beta chain features in type 1 diabetes. Whole-study results and caveats: Significant though moderate, a shortening of TCRB CDR3s appeared in all four CD4+ subsets of Type 1 diabetes patients.

Sequencing targeted expressed TCRB transcripts, as all isolated RNA had been reverse transcribed. TCRdb's table, derived via immunoSEQ multiplex PCR, lists solely in-frame clones and lacks some. The sample shows 200,000 to 250,000 clones, about 14% of them seen only once. Antigens for these TCRs are unknown. Material for sequencing was naive CD4+ T cells from blood. These receptors were taken from a man in his thirties or forties with type 1 diabetes.

In its sample, this clone was seen a few times. The chain uses TRBV5-1 and TRBJ2-7; no firm D call. Trimming took 0 bases from V and 10 from J, leaving 8 bases between them. CDR3 length: 11 amino acids. Per the germline V gene, CDR1 is SGHRS and CDR2 is YFSETQ. The CDR3 here is CASSLAFVQYF. Here the CDR3 DNA reads TGCGCCAGCAGCTTGGCCTTCGTCCAGTACTTC.

This clone was detected a few times. Other DNA sequences of this sample code for an identical CDR3. The chain employs TRBV19 and TRBJ2-3; D gene ambiguous. Germline V lookup: CDR1 LNHDA, CDR2 SQIVND (reference sequence). V lost 8 bases to trimming and J lost 3 bases, with 12 bases between them. The CDR3 loop spans 13 amino acids. In nucleotides, the CDR3 is TGTGCCAGTTCCCCTCCCGGGACAGATACGCAGTATTTT. Translation: CASSPPGTDTQYF.